This T cell receptor beta chain was profiled in a study of a mutant IDH1 vaccine in newly diagnosed glioma. Germline V CDR1 and CDR2: MRHNA, SNTAGT. CDR3 length equals 15 residues. V dropped 3 bases and J dropped 10 bases, with 16 bases sitting between them. Some clones are missing from TCRdb's copy, which holds only in-frame ones; the method was immunoSEQ multiplex PCR. The sample includes around 82,000 clones, more than 65% of them seen just once. Time point meaning: baseline, week 1 (first vaccination visit). This sample's treatment: pre-vaccination baseline after standard-of-care therapy. The sequence derives from a middle-aged man with glioma. Some clones in this sample may be carry-over from other donors' samples. The material sequenced was PBMCs, taken from a glioma patient treated with radiotherapy, temozolomide or both. The chain recombines TRBV6-4 with TRBJ1-6; D unresolved. In nucleotides, the CDR3 is TGTGCCAGCAGTGAGGAGCCTCTGGGGATATCACCCCTCCACTTT. Its protein product is CASSEEPLGISPLHF.